This TCR beta chain emerged from a study of blood T cell repertoires in COVID-19. The V gene's germline CDR1 is SGHTA and CDR2 FQGNSA. With 7 bases clipped from V and 5 bases from J, the junction kept 9 bases outside the gene matches. This CDR3 has 14 residues. Those who participated ranged in age from about 18 to 89 years and resided in about 24 US areas. The assay was immunoSEQ multiplex PCR, and TCRdb's table has in-frame clones only and misses some. The repertoire holds roughly 320,000 clones, with over 90% as singletons. This rearrangement joins TRBV7-2 to TRBJ1-1; 8 nucleotides match TRBD1. The material sequenced was PBMCs or T cells enriched from blood (not recorded which). This clonotype originated in a woman aged 25 to 45 who had been exposed to COVID-19. CDR3 protein: CASTVDRGGTEAFF. The CDR3 DNA follows: TGTGCCAGCACCGTCGACAGGGGCGGGACTGAAGCTTTCTTT.